This TCR beta chain came from a study of CD8 T cells in ankylosing spondylitis. This clonotype was seen only a few times. TCRdb re-derived calls from the 5' RACE reads in MiXCR, one entry per CDR3 protein. The sample shows fewer than 400,000 distinct CDR3 sequences, roughly 14% of them seen only once. The CDR3 spans 16 residues. Losses at the gene ends were 4 bases for V and 3 bases for J; bases not matched to a gene: 10. CDR1 and CDR2 from the germline V gene are SNHLY and FYNNEI. Material: blood, either unsorted or a sorted T cell fraction (not recorded which). This receptor was obtained from a male donor with ankylosing spondylitis or in good health (not recorded which). V gene TRBV2 combines with J gene TRBJ2-5; 8 bases are a match to TRBD2. In DNA form, the CDR3 reads TGTGCCAGCAGTGGTTACAGCGGGAGCCGGAAAGAGACCCAGTACTTC. Translated, it gives CASSGYSGSRKETQYF.